The 25 T cell receptor beta chains below all came from one sample that was sequenced in a study of CD8 T cells in ankylosing spondylitis. TCRdb re-called the 5' RACE reads with MiXCR, one entry per CDR3 protein. The table lists about 270,000 distinct CDR3 sequences, roughly 32% of them singletons. Specimen: blood, either unsorted or a sorted T cell fraction (not recorded which). The origin of the receptors is a male donor with ankylosing spondylitis or in good health (not recorded which).

In this sample, this clonotype turned up a few times. The chain uses TRBV29-1 and TRBJ2-7, with TRBD1 as a possible D gene (6 bases). This CDR3 is 14 amino acids long. Per germline, CDR1 SQVTM and CDR2 ANQGSEA. V was clipped by 1 base and J by 4 bases, with 14 bases between them. In nucleotides, the CDR3 is TGCAGCGTTGAAGCTGGGACACCGAATTACGAGCAGTACTTC. Its translation: CSVEAGTPNYEQYF.

This clonotype was counted only a few times. V usage is TRBV24-1 and J usage is TRBJ2-3; 7 positions match TRBD2. The ends lost 2 bases at V and 0 bases at J; junction bases unmatched: 10. CDR1 and CDR2 from the germline V gene are KGHDR and SFDVKD. The CDR3 contains 18 residues. CDR3: CATSDSPRAGQSTDTQYF. The DNA of the CDR3 is TGTGCCACCAGTGATTCACCCAGAGCGGGGCAGAGCACAGATACGCAGTATTTT.

This clonotype was found a few times. The chain combines TRBV10-3 with TRBJ2-2; D unresolved. CDR3 size: 17 residues. Germline CDR1 reads ENHRY; CDR2 reads SYGVKD. V lost 0 bases and J 4 bases, leaving 15 bases between the germline ends. The CDR3 DNA sequence: TGTGCCATCAGTGAGTCGCTTGGCTGGGCTGCCACCGGGGAGCTGTTTTTT. Amino acids: CAISESLGWAATGELFF.

This clonotype was counted many times. The V and J genes are TRBV6-5 and TRBJ2-3; 7 bases line up with TRBD1. CDR1 and CDR2 from the germline V gene are MNHEY and SVGAGI. The CDR3 is made up of 15 amino acids. J was trimmed by 3 bases and V by 3 bases; bases with no gene match: 6. CDR3 nucleotides: TGTGCCAGCAGTTATAGAGGGGGCACGACAGATACGCAGTATTTT. This translates into CASSYRGGTTDTQYF.

The chain has TRBV19 and TRBJ1-3; D gene ambiguous. Germline CDR1 LNHDA, CDR2 SQIVND (reference sequence). Trimming removed 4 bases at V and 0 bases at J, with 13 bases between. The CDR3 runs 16 residues. The CDR3 protein is CASSTGMAYSGNTIYF. CDR3 nucleotide sequence: TGTGCCAGTAGTACCGGGATGGCCTACTCTGGAAACACCATATATTTT.

This clonotype was seen more than once but under ten times. V and J are TRBV12-3 or TRBV12-4 and TRBJ2-1; 7 bases match TRBD2. The CDR3 extends over 13 amino acids. V dropped 6 bases and J dropped 7; count of bases not matched to a gene: 6. As DNA, the CDR3 is TGTGCCAGCAGCCCGAGCGGGGTAAATGAGCAGTTCTTC. It yields the protein CASSPSGVNEQFF.

This clonotype was detected ten times or more. The chain is built from TRBV20-1 and TRBJ2-7, with D uncertain. This CDR3 is built from 10 residues. Trimming stripped 5 bases from V and 3 bases from J, with 5 bases between. CDR1 and CDR2 from the germline V gene are DFQATT and SNEGSKA (reference sequence). CDR3 coding DNA: TGCAGTGCTTATGTCTACGAGCAGTACTTC. Its translation is CSAYVYEQYF.

A few counts support this clonotype. J is TRBJ2-3 and V is TRBV24-1; 8 bases fit TRBD1. Germline values: CDR1 KGHDR, CDR2 SFDVKD. Trimming removed 2 bases from V and 0 bases from J; junction bases left unmatched: 6. The CDR3 spans 17 residues. Written as DNA, the CDR3 is TGTGCCACCAGTGATTCCCACTCAGGGGGCAGCACAGATACGCAGTATTTT. This sequence encodes CATSDSHSGGSTDTQYF.

The chain combines TRBV10-3 with TRBJ2-1; D gene uncertain. From germline, CDR1 is ENHRY and CDR2 SYGVKD. This CDR3 contains 13 residues. Trimming took 6 bases from V and 8 from J, leaving 14 bases between them. CDR3 protein: CAIRVTVGHEQFF. CDR3 nucleotide sequence: TGTGCCATCAGGGTTACCGTTGGGCATGAGCAGTTCTTC.

This sequence joins TRBV20-1 and TRBJ2-3; D is uncertain. V shed 5 bases and J shed 6 bases, with 12 bases lying between them. CDR1 is DFQATT and CDR2 is SNEGSKA in the germline V gene (reference sequence). The CDR3 has 12 amino acids. The CDR3 here is CSAGPPKDTQYF. The CDR3 nucleotides read TGCAGTGCTGGACCTCCCAAGGATACGCAGTATTTT.

The chain carries TRBV5-1 and TRBJ2-5; D is uncertain. The V gene lost 0 bases and the J gene lost 2 bases, with 14 bases spanning the gap. Germline loops: CDR1 SGHRS, CDR2 YFSETQ. This CDR3 spans 16 amino acids. The CDR3 sequence: CASSLGPGVGQETQYF. The CDR3 DNA follows: TGCGCCAGCAGCTTGGGTCCGGGCGTTGGGCAAGAGACCCAGTACTTC.

The chain carries TRBV29-1 and TRBJ2-1, with TRBD2 matching 8 bases. The CDR3 contains 18 residues. The germline V gene encodes CDR1 SQVTM and CDR2 ANQGSEA. The V gene end was trimmed by 6 bases and the J gene end by 3 bases; junction bases not matched to a gene: 19. As DNA, the CDR3 is TGCAGCGTCGGAACCTTCCCCGGGACTAGTATTGACTACAATGAGCAGTTCTTC. Its translation is CSVGTFPGTSIDYNEQFF.

The V and J genes are TRBV5-5 and TRBJ1-4, with TRBD1 matching 7 bases. Germline assignment: CDR1 SGHKS and CDR2 YYEKEE (reference sequence). The CDR3 runs 14 residues. V was pared by 0 bases and J by 6 bases, with 2 bases of the junction left unmatched. CDR3 residues: CASSLGQGDEKLFF. The CDR3 DNA is TGTGCCAGCAGCTTGGGACAGGGAGATGAAAAACTGTTTTTT.

The chain combines TRBV12-3 or TRBV12-4 with TRBJ1-1; D uncertain. The CDR3 is 13 amino acids. The V gene lost 3 bases and the J gene lost 5 bases, with 10 bases spanning the gap. CDR3 loop: CASSLSLQTEAFF. The CDR3 nucleotides are TGTGCCAGCAGTTTGAGTCTGCAGACTGAAGCTTTCTTT.

This clonotype was detected many times. The chain couples TRBV29-1 to TRBJ1-3, with D possibly TRBD1 on 5 matching bases. The V and J ends lost 4 bases and 5 bases respectively, with 12 bases between them. CDR3 length: 13 amino acids. Per the germline V gene, CDR1 is SQVTM and CDR2 is ANQGSEA. This CDR3 is CSVVNRSRNTIYF. The CDR3 DNA reads as TGCAGCGTTGTGAACAGGAGCCGAAACACCATATATTTT.

J is TRBJ2-3 and V is TRBV9; D uncertain. Germline lookup yields CDR1 SGDLS and CDR2 YYNGEE. The CDR3 length is 13 residues. The V gene lost 4 bases and the J gene lost 3 bases, with 9 bases spanning the gap. CDR3 DNA sequence: TGTGCCAGCAGCCTTCAGACTACAGATACGCAGTATTTT. This codes for CASSLQTTDTQYF.

This sequence joins TRBV15 and TRBJ1-1; D unresolved. The CDR3 length is 13 residues. Germline CDR1 reads LNHNV; CDR2 reads YYDKDF (reference sequence). Trimming took 5 bases from V and 1 from J, leaving 8 bases between them. CDR3 nucleotide sequence: TGTGCCACCAGCGGATATGAGAACACTGAAGCTTTCTTT. Protein product: CATSGYENTEAFF.

The chain joins TRBV7-2 to TRBJ2-5; D may be TRBD1 or TRBD2 (5 bases each). The germline V gene has CDR1 SGHTA and CDR2 FQGNSA. This CDR3 is built from 15 residues. The ends were cut back, 1 base at V and 7 bases at J, with 16 bases in the middle. DNA of the CDR3: TGTGCCAGCAGCTTAGTGGGGACCTCCTTGCGGACCCAGTACTTC. This encodes CASSLVGTSLRTQYF.

This clonotype occurred a few times. V gene TRBV12-3 or TRBV12-4 combines with J gene TRBJ1-1, with D unclear. Trimming shortened V by 3 bases and J by 8 bases, and 10 bases separated the two germline ends. This CDR3 contains 12 residues. Written as DNA, the CDR3 is TGTGCCAGCAGTTTCGGGGTGGCGGAAGCTTTCTTT. Its protein product is CASSFGVAEAFF.

The rearrangement links TRBV20-1 to TRBJ2-1; D is perhaps TRBD1 or TRBD2 (5 bases each). Trimming shortened V by 5 bases and J by 4 bases, and 15 bases separated the two germline ends. This CDR3 has 14 residues. Germline-derived CDR1 and CDR2 are DFQATT and SNEGSKA (reference sequence). In DNA, the CDR3 is TGCAGTGCTGGAACCGGGACGGTTTACAATGAGCAGTTCTTC. This translates into CSAGTGTVYNEQFF.

V usage is TRBV27 and J usage is TRBJ1-1, with D perhaps TRBD1 (5 bases). Trimming took 5 bases from V and 1 from J, leaving 14 bases between them. CDR3 size: 15 residues. CDR1 is MNHEY, CDR2 SMNVEV, per germline (reference sequence). CDR3 nucleotides: TGTGCCAGCAGTCCGCTGTTGACAGAGAACACTGAAGCTTTCTTT. Translated: CASSPLLTENTEAFF.

CDR3 sequence (DNA): TGTGCCAGCAGTGATGTGGCGGGGGGGCCCAATGAGCAGTTCTTC. Its translation is CASSDVAGGPNEQFF. The V gene is TRBV6-4, the J gene TRBJ2-1; 9 bases agree with TRBD2. The trim removed 3 bases at V and 6 bases at J, leaving 6 bases unmatched. Germline CDR1 is MRHNA and CDR2 is SNTAGT. There are 15 residues in the CDR3.

This clonotype was counted a few times. The chain has TRBV13 and TRBJ2-7; 7 positions agree with TRBD1. The CDR3 is 13 amino acids. Per germline, CDR1 PRHDT and CDR2 FYEKMQ (reference sequence). V lost 4 bases and J lost 3; bases outside the gene matches: 3. DNA of the CDR3: TGTGCCAGCAGCTCGGGGACAGACTACGAGCAGTACTTC. Translation gives CASSSGTDYEQYF. The full variable domain, with the rest looked up from reference TRBV13 and TRBJ2-7, is AAGVIQSPRHLIKEKRETATLKCYPIPRHDTVYWYQQGPGQDPQFLISFYEKMQSDKGSIPDRFSAQQFSDYHSELNMSSLELGDSALYFCASSSGTDYEQYFGPGTRLTVT.

The genes are TRBV12-3 or TRBV12-4 and TRBJ2-5, with D maybe TRBD1 (7 bases). Trimming stripped 7 bases from V and 2 bases from J, with 26 bases between. The length of the CDR3 is 18 residues. The CDR3 loop is CASTSDPKGRGTQETQYF. The CDR3 DNA is TGTGCCAGCACCTCCGACCCCAAGGGCAGGGGGACTCAAGAGACCCAGTACTTC.

The chain recombines TRBV27 with TRBJ1-1; D is ambiguous. V lost 8 bases to trimming and J lost 3 bases, with 19 bases between them. The CDR3 spans 15 residues. Germline values: CDR1 MNHEY, CDR2 SMNVEV (reference sequence). The CDR3, as DNA: TGTGCCAGCTCAAAACGGACGGCATCCCACACTGAAGCTTTCTTT. It specifies CASSKRTASHTEAFF.